The 19 T cell receptor beta chains below were found in one sample sequenced in a study of a mutant IDH1 vaccine in newly diagnosed glioma. These receptors' antigens are unknown. The time point: week 5, during vaccination. In the vaccine, a single dose held 300 ug of the mutant IDH1 20-mer peptide, along with topical imiquimod. Here immunoSEQ multiplex PCR was the method, and the copy in TCRdb shows in-frame clones only, minus some. The sample records around 34,000 clones, roughly 56% being singletons. Sequencing was performed on PBMCs, taken from a glioma patient whose treatment included an IDH1 peptide vaccine. All receptors come from a woman between 18 and 30 years old with glioma.

This clone is medium-sized within its sample. The CDR3 here is CASSSSGTSGYEQYF. CDR3 DNA sequence: TGTGCCAGCAGCTCCTCCGGGACTAGCGGGTACGAGCAGTACTTC. The chain joins TRBV9 to TRBJ2-7; 12 bases match TRBD2. Germline values: CDR1 SGDLS, CDR2 YYNGEE. The junction had 6 bases not matched to a gene; V was cut back by 4 bases and J by 4 bases. The CDR3 runs 15 residues.

This clone was detected only a few times. The genes are TRBV4-2 and TRBJ1-5; maybe TRBD1 (5 bases). Between the trimmed V and J ends, which lost 0 bases and 7 bases, there was a span of 16 bases. The germline V gene encodes CDR1 LGHNA and CDR2 YNFKEQ. CDR3 length: 16 amino acids. The CDR3 sequence is CASSQDWTSTRQPQHF. CDR3 nucleotides: TGTGCCAGCAGCCAAGATTGGACATCGACCCGGCAGCCCCAGCATTTT.

The chain joins TRBV6-1 to TRBJ1-1; no clear D. The CDR3 loop spans 14 amino acids. Trimming shortened V by 7 bases and J by 0 bases, and 12 bases separated the two germline ends. CDR1 is MNHNS, CDR2 SASEGT, per germline. The CDR3 loop is CASIPVGLNTEAFF. The CDR3 DNA reads TGTGCCAGCATCCCGGTCGGGCTGAACACTGAAGCTTTCTTT.

This clone was detected only a few times. The genes are TRBV10-3 and TRBJ1-5; 7 positions agree with TRBD1. The V segment lost 6 bases and the J segment 9 bases; nucleotides outside the gene matches: 8. CDR3 length equals 13 residues. Germline V gives CDR1 ENHRY, CDR2 SYGVKD. CDR3 residues: CAISGQGGTPQHF. CDR3 in DNA: TGTGCCATCAGCGGGCAGGGGGGGACGCCCCAGCATTTT.

This clone was seen more than once but under ten times. This sequence joins TRBV9 and TRBJ1-1; no reliable D call. Germline V gene lookup returns CDR1 SGDLS and CDR2 YYNGEE. The ends were cut back, 3 bases at V and 1 base at J, with 10 bases in the middle. The CDR3 loop spans 14 amino acids. The CDR3 sequence: CASSEAPTNTEAFF. The CDR3 DNA reads as TGTGCCAGCAGCGAAGCCCCCACGAACACTGAAGCTTTCTTT.

The table lists this clone with a few counts. The chain recombines TRBV6-5 with TRBJ1-2, with TRBD1 as a possible D gene (6 bases). The V end lost 2 bases, the J end lost 5 bases, and 9 bases lay between the germline ends. This CDR3 region has 13 residues. In germline, CDR1 is MNHEY, CDR2 SVGAGI. For the CDR3, the DNA is TGTGCCAGCAGTTACAACGGACAGTATGGCTACACCTTC. Amino acids: CASSYNGQYGYTF.

This clone was counted only a few times. V gene TRBV4-1 combines with J gene TRBJ2-2, with D possibly being TRBD2 (6 bases). The CDR3 is made up of 14 amino acids. V lost 2 bases and J lost 6, with 10 bases in between. CDR1 is MGHRA, CDR2 YSYEKL, per germline. The CDR3 here is CASSQIGSAGELFF. The CDR3 nucleotides read TGCGCCAGCAGCCAAATCGGGAGCGCCGGGGAGCTGTTTTTT.

This clone is judged medium-sized. The chain is built from TRBV18 and TRBJ1-5; D call uncertain. Germline V gene lookup returns CDR1 KGHSH and CDR2 LQKENI. The CDR3 extends over 13 amino acids. V lost 1 base to trimming and J lost 5 bases, with 6 bases between them. For the CDR3, the DNA is TGTGCCAGCTCACCACAGCAGGATCAGCCCCAGCATTTT. Its translation is CASSPQQDQPQHF.

This rearrangement joins TRBV6-5 to TRBJ1-1; TRBD1 is a possible D gene (6 bases). In germline, CDR1 is MNHEY, CDR2 SVGAGI. V lost 6 bases and J lost 6, with 20 bases in between. The CDR3 consists of 15 residues. The DNA of the CDR3 is TGTGCCAGCAGGCGGCAGGGGAACAAGGGGGCTGAAGCTTTCTTT. Its protein product is CASRRQGNKGAEAFF.

V gene TRBV7-2 combines with J gene TRBJ2-3; 8 bases agree with TRBD1. The CDR3 covers 15 residues. Germline CDR1 and CDR2: SGHTA and FQGNSA. V trimming: 4 bases; J trimming: 0 bases; junction bases outside the gene matches: 3. CDR3 sequence (DNA): TGTGCCAGCAGCTCAAACAGGGGGAGCACAGATACGCAGTATTTT. Translating it yields CASSSNRGSTDTQYF. The full variable domain, completed using reference TRBV7-2 and TRBJ2-3, is GAGVSQSPSNKVTEKGKDVELRCDPISGHTALYWYRQSLGQGLEFLIYFQGNSAPDKSGLPSDRFSAERTGGSVSTLTIQRTQQEDSAVYLCASSSNRGSTDTQYFGPGTRLTVL.

This sequence joins TRBV4-3 and TRBJ2-3, with a weak D call TRBD1 (5 bases). This CDR3 comprises 16 residues. Trimming pared 0 bases from V and 4 bases from J, leaving 14 bases between. Germline V gene lookup returns CDR1 LGHNA and CDR2 YSLEER. The CDR3 DNA reads TGCGCCAGCAGCCAAGATAGCAGGGTAGGTGCAGATACGCAGTATTTT. Amino acids: CASSQDSRVGADTQYF.

This chain uses TRBV30 with TRBJ2-5; possibly TRBD1 or TRBD2 for D (6 bases each). The V and J ends lost 0 bases and 5 bases respectively, with 10 bases between them. From germline, CDR1 is GTSNPN and CDR2 SVGIG (reference sequence). The CDR3 is 13 amino acids. The CDR3, as DNA: TGTGCCTGGAGTGTACAGGGAGGTGAGACCCAGTACTTC. Its protein product is CAWSVQGGETQYF.

The V call is TRBV5-1, the J call TRBJ2-2, with unresolved D. This CDR3 is 15 amino acids long. The ends were cut back, 0 bases at V and 6 bases at J, with 12 bases in the middle. Germline CDR1 and CDR2: SGHRS and YFSETQ. CDR3 residues: CASSLGSVVAGELFF. As DNA, the CDR3 is TGCGCCAGCAGCTTGGGGTCTGTGGTCGCCGGGGAGCTGTTTTTT.

The chain couples TRBV11-2 to TRBJ1-5; no firm D call. The germline V gene has CDR1 SGHAT and CDR2 FQNNGV. The CDR3 runs to 12 residues. V lost 1 base, J lost 6 bases, and 4 bases lay in between. The CDR3: CASSLGVQPQHF. The CDR3 bases are TGTGCCAGCAGCTTAGGGGTTCAGCCCCAGCATTTT.

This clone was counted a few times. The gene calls are TRBV30 and TRBJ1-4, with D uncertain. Per the germline V gene, CDR1 is GTSNPN and CDR2 is SVGIG (reference sequence). CDR3 length: 13 amino acids. Trimming cost V 0 bases and J 7 bases, with 9 bases left between them. The CDR3: CAWSVQQVEKLFF. The CDR3 nucleotides are TGTGCCTGGAGTGTACAGCAGGTTGAAAAACTGTTTTTT.

The gene calls are TRBV29-1 and TRBJ1-2; TRBD1 matches at 7 bases. The V gene end was trimmed by 6 bases and the J gene end by 5 bases; junction bases not matched to a gene: 6. CDR3 length: 12 amino acids. Per the germline V gene, CDR1 is SQVTM and CDR2 is ANQGSEA. CDR3 DNA: TGCAGCGTCGCTGACAGGGAATATGGCTACACCTTC. It encodes CSVADREYGYTF.

The chain employs TRBV19 and TRBJ1-4; TRBD1 aligns across 7 bases. J lost 1 base, V lost 11 bases, and 4 bases had no gene match. Germline CDR1 LNHDA, CDR2 SQIVND (reference sequence). The CDR3 has 13 residues. This CDR3 reads CAGWDRTNEKLFF. As DNA, the CDR3 is TGTGCCGGGTGGGACAGAACTAATGAAAAACTGTTTTTT.

This clone was seen a few times. This chain uses TRBV19 with TRBJ2-3; D is uncertain. This CDR3 has 12 amino acids. The V and J ends lost 5 bases and 3 bases respectively, with 6 bases between them. The germline V gene encodes CDR1 LNHDA and CDR2 SQIVND (reference sequence). CDR3 protein: CASSPQTDTQYF. CDR3 coding DNA: TGTGCCAGTAGTCCACAGACAGATACGCAGTATTTT. Complete variable domain (other parts from reference TRBV19 and TRBJ2-3): DGGITQSPKYLFRKEGQNVTLSCEQNLNHDAMYWYRQDPGQGLRLIYYSQIVNDFQKGDIAEGYSVSREKKESFPLTVTSAQKNPTAFYLCASSPQTDTQYFGPGTRLTVL.

The J gene is TRBJ1-5, the V gene TRBV5-8; D remains unclear. Germline CDR1 reads SGHTS; CDR2 reads YDEGEE. This CDR3 is 16 amino acids long. V was shortened by 2 bases and J by 5 bases, with 17 bases between the two germline ends. CDR3 in DNA: TGTGCCAGCAGCTTAGAGGCCCCGGGAGACTATCAGCCCCAGCATTTT. The encoded protein is CASSLEAPGDYQPQHF.